This TCR beta chain was observed in a study of blood T cell repertoires in COVID-19. About the study: Some COVID-19 samples were acute and others convalescent; all came from the United States, Italy and Spain. PBMCs, B-cell-depleted T cells, or T cells were the source of the cDNA or gDNA that made up the material.

Original processing methods: Amplification from reference gene primers served as the basis for estimated nucleated cell counts. Libraries were prepared by immunoSEQ multiplex PCR; TCRdb keeps only in-frame clonotypes and omits some of them. V and J calls and clone size are given by that table; D and trimming were obtained from the DNA. The sample has more than 70,000 clones; approximately 80% are singletons. Deletions cut 5 bases from V and 5 bases from J, with 21 bases between. CDR3 length equals 16 residues. From germline, CDR1 is SGHVS and CDR2 FNYEAQ. In regard to this clone: At the DNA level, this CDR3 is encoded by other sequences in the same sample as well.

The sample taken for sequencing was peripheral blood. J is TRBJ2-5 and V is TRBV7-6; D might be TRBD1 (7 bases). This TCR came from a woman aged 65 to 85 with acute or convalescent COVID-19. The CDR3 is CASSPQPRQGGETQYF. CDR3 in DNA: TGTGCCAGCAGCCCCCAACCCAGACAGGGAGGCGAGACCCAGTACTTC.